Each of the 16 T cell receptor beta chains below was sequenced from the same sample in a study of CD8+ T cells in alopecia areata. Sequencing templates came from extracted RNA that was reverse transcribed into cDNA. Produced via immunoSEQ multiplex PCR; TCRdb's table is partial and in-frame only. The sample records 75,000 to 100,000 clones, around 38% being singletons. The material sequenced was CD4+ T cells sorted from blood. The receptors here all came from a human donor with alopecia areata.

The gene calls are TRBV18 and TRBJ2-7; no definite D call. CDR3 size: 13 residues. The germline V gene encodes CDR1 KGHSH and CDR2 LQKENI. The germline V and J ends were trimmed by 6 bases and 2 bases, with 11 bases remaining between them. The CDR3 nucleotides are TGTGCCAGCTCCGGACGAACAGCCTACGAGCAGTACTTC. The encoded protein is CASSGRTAYEQYF.

This chain connects TRBV29-1 to TRBJ2-1; no clear D. Between the trimmed V and J ends, which lost 3 bases and 3 bases, there was a span of 9 bases. The CDR3 totals 13 residues. Germline V CDR1 and CDR2: SQVTM, ANQGSEA. This CDR3 reads CSVEFMHYNEQFF. CDR3 sequence (DNA): TGCAGCGTTGAGTTCATGCACTACAATGAGCAGTTCTTC.

This clone has ten or more counts. V and J are TRBV28 and TRBJ2-7; tentative D call: TRBD1 (6 bases). The CDR3 runs to 12 residues. CDR1 MDHEN and CDR2 SYDVKM come from the germline V gene. V lost 7 bases, J lost 6 bases, and 13 bases lay in between. CDR3 coding DNA: TGTGCCAGCACTGACAGGTTCGCCGAGCAGTACTTC. Its translation is CASTDRFAEQYF.

This clone was picked up a small number of times. The V call is TRBV6-6, the J call TRBJ2-7; the D gene is possibly TRBD2 (5 bases). The germline CDR1 and CDR2 sequences are MNHNY and SVGAGI (reference sequence). With 8 bases removed from V and 0 bases from J, the gap between germline ends came to 17 bases. This CDR3 region has 15 residues. The CDR3 loop is CASGPGGFSSYEQYF. The CDR3 nucleotides are TGTGCCAGCGGGCCAGGAGGTTTCAGCTCCTACGAGCAGTACTTC.

The chain couples TRBV28 to TRBJ2-1, with TRBD1 matching 11 bases. The CDR3 covers 15 residues. J was trimmed by 6 bases and V by 5 bases; bases with no gene match: 6. The germline V gene has CDR1 MDHEN and CDR2 SYDVKM. The CDR3 DNA reads as TGTGCCAGCAGTACCGCCGGGACAGGGGGCAATGAGCAGTTCTTC. Encoded protein: CASSTAGTGGNEQFF.

The V and J genes are TRBV6-6 and TRBJ1-1, with a possible D match to TRBD1 (5 bases). V lost 5 bases, J lost 2 bases, and 12 bases lay in between. Germline CDR1 MNHNY, CDR2 SVGAGI (reference sequence). The CDR3 is 14 residues long. The CDR3 DNA follows: TGTGCCAGCAGTCCCGTAAGGGGTAACACTGAAGCTTTCTTT. Amino acids: CASSPVRGNTEAFF.

The chain joins TRBV15 to TRBJ2-3; TRBD1 matches 9 bases. Germline lookup yields CDR1 LNHNV and CDR2 YYDKDF (reference sequence). V trimming: 0 bases; J trimming: 6 bases; junction bases outside the gene matches: 4. The CDR3 is 15 amino acids. CDR3 protein: CATSRDPQGADTQYF. For the CDR3, the DNA is TGTGCCACCAGCAGAGATCCACAGGGGGCTGATACGCAGTATTTT.

The genes are TRBV28 and TRBJ2-2; tentatively, D is TRBD2 (5 bases). The V gene's germline CDR1 is MDHEN and CDR2 SYDVKM. V lost 7 bases and J lost 2, with 11 bases in between. The CDR3 covers 14 residues. CDR3 amino acids: CASTPGLNTGELFF. The CDR3 DNA follows: TGTGCCAGCACCCCGGGATTAAACACCGGGGAGCTGTTTTTT.

This clone showed up just a few times. The chain links TRBV19 to TRBJ2-5; TRBD2 might be the D (5 bases). Germline CDR1 reads LNHDA; CDR2 reads SQIVND (reference sequence). CDR3 length: 11 amino acids. V lost 5 bases, J lost 7 bases, and 8 bases lay in between. The DNA of the CDR3 is TGTGCCAGTAGTTCTCGGGGGACCCAGTACTTC. This translates into CASSSRGTQYF.

This chain uses TRBV23-1 with TRBJ2-3, with 8 bases identical to TRBD2. TRBV23-1 is assigned to the ORF class and has an uncertain function. This CDR3 has 18 amino acids. Trimming cost V 6 bases and J 4 bases; bases outside gene matches: 18. DNA of the CDR3: TGCGCCAGCAGCCTAGAGAGGGCGGTGGGGACTAGAGCAGATACGCAGTATTTT. The encoded protein is CASSLERAVGTRADTQYF.

This clone was counted only a few times. CDR3 nucleotide sequence: TGTGCCAGCAGCTTAATGAGGACGGAGACCCAGTACTTC. It specifies CASSLMRTETQYF. The chain uses TRBV7-8 and TRBJ2-5, with D uncertain. The CDR3 extends over 13 amino acids. Germline-derived CDR1 and CDR2 are SGHVS and FQNEAQ. V dropped 2 bases and J dropped 5 bases, with 9 bases sitting between them. The variable domain in full, with the rest retrieved from reference TRBV7-8 and TRBJ2-5, is GAGVSQSPRYKVAKRGQDVALRCDPISGHVSLFWYQQALGQGPEFLTYFQNEAQLDKSGLPSDRFFAERPEGSVSTLKIQRTQQEDSAVYLCASSLMRTETQYFGPGTRLLVL.

In its sample, this clone was seen a few times. V gene TRBV19 combines with J gene TRBJ1-1; D unclear. V was pared by 9 bases and J by 3 bases, with 14 bases between. Germline lookup yields CDR1 LNHDA and CDR2 SQIVND (reference sequence). The CDR3 runs 13 residues. This CDR3 is CASGDEEDTEAFF. The CDR3 DNA sequence: TGTGCCAGCGGAGACGAGGAGGACACTGAAGCTTTCTTT.

The V and J genes are TRBV6-6 and TRBJ1-2; 7 bases fit TRBD1. The V and J ends lost 0 bases and 4 bases, in that order; junction bases with no gene match: 8. The CDR3 consists of 16 residues. CDR1 MNHNY and CDR2 SVGAGI come from the germline V gene (reference sequence). The CDR3: CASSYSNVRQGYGYTF. The CDR3 nucleotides read TGTGCCAGCAGTTACTCGAATGTCCGACAGGGCTATGGCTACACCTTC.

This chain connects TRBV7-7 to TRBJ2-1; 10 bases align to TRBD1. V shed 5 bases, J shed 10 bases, and the junction held 5 bases outside the gene matches. Germline V gene sequence: CDR1 SSHAT, CDR2 FNYEAQ (reference sequence). The CDR3 spans 13 residues. In DNA form, the CDR3 reads TGTGCCAGCAGCAGCGGGACAGGGGTAGAGCAGTTCTTC. This encodes CASSSGTGVEQFF.

The genes are TRBV5-1 and TRBJ1-2; a weak D match, TRBD1 (6 bases). Germline loops: CDR1 SGHRS, CDR2 YFSETQ. This CDR3 region has 12 residues. Trimming cost V 5 bases and J 3 bases, with 8 bases left between them. The DNA for the CDR3 is TGCGCCAGCAGGACAGGACACTATGGCTACACCTTC. This codes for CASRTGHYGYTF.

The chain uses TRBV5-4 and TRBJ1-4, with D perhaps TRBD1 (6 bases). V lost 4 bases and J lost 2, with 12 bases in between. CDR3 length: 15 residues. Germline values: CDR1 SGHNT, CDR2 YYREEE (reference sequence). The CDR3 nucleotides read TGTGCCAGCAGCCCTACAGGGACTACTAATGAAAAACTGTTTTTT. Translating gives CASSPTGTTNEKLFF.